These 2 T cell receptor beta chains share one sample of origin, sequenced in a study of T cell responses to AZD1222 COVID-19 vaccine. Libraries were prepared by immunoSEQ multiplex PCR; TCRdb keeps only in-frame clonotypes and omits some of them. The sample carries about 95,000 clones, 85% to 90% recorded once. The sequencing used peripheral blood, collected on day 0 of AZD1222 vaccination. The receptors here all came from an adult in good health.

J is TRBJ1-1 and V is TRBV18, with 7 positions matching TRBD1. Germline values: CDR1 KGHSH, CDR2 LQKENI. The ends lost 2 bases at V and 0 bases at J; junction bases unmatched: 9. The CDR3 length is 17 residues. Written as DNA, the CDR3 is TGTGCCAGCTCACCAGTCTCCGGGACAGTTATGAACACTGAAGCTTTCTTT. Its protein is CASSPVSGTVMNTEAFF.

The genes are TRBV7-8 and TRBJ1-5, with no clear D. Germline V gene data show CDR1 as SGHVS and CDR2 as FQNEAQ. The CDR3 contains 11 residues. V dropped 8 bases and J dropped 4 bases, with 6 bases sitting between them. CDR3 residues: CASGLNQPQHF. The DNA of the CDR3 is TGTGCCAGCGGACTAAATCAGCCCCAGCATTTT.